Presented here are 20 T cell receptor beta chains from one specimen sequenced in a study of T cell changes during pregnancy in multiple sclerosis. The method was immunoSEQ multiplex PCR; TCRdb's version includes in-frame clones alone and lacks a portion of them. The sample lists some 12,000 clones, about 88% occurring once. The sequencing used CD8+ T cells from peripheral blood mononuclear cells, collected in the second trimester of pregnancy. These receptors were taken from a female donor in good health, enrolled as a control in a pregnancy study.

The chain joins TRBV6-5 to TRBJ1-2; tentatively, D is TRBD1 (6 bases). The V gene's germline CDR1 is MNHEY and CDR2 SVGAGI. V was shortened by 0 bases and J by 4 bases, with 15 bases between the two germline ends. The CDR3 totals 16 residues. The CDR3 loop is CASSYSPGAHSYGYTF. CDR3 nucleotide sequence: TGTGCCAGCAGTTACTCCCCAGGGGCTCACTCCTATGGCTACACCTTC.

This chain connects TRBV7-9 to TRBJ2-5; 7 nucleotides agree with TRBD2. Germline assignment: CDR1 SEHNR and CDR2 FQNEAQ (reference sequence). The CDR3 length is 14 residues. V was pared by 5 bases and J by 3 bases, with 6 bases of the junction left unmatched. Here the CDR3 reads CASSPLAGEETQYF. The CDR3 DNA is TGTGCCAGCAGCCCCTTGGCGGGAGAAGAGACCCAGTACTTC.

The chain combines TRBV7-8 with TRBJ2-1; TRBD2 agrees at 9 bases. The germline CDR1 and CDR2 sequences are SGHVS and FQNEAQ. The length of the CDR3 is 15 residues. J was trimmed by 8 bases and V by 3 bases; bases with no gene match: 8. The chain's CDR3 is CASSFLAGVRDEQFF. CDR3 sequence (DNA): TGTGCCAGCAGCTTTTTAGCGGGAGTTCGGGATGAGCAGTTCTTC.

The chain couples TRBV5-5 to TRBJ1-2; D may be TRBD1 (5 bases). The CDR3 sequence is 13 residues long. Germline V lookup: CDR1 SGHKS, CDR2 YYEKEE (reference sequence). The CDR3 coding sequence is TGTGCTAGTGAGGAGGGGATGAACTATGGCTACACCTTC. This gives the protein CASEEGMNYGYTF.

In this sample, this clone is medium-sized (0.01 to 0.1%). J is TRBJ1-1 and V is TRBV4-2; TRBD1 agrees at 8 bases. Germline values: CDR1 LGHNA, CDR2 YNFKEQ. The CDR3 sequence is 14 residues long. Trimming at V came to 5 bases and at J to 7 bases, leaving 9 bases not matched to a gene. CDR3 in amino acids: CASSATGGRDEAFF. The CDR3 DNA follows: TGTGCCAGCAGCGCCACAGGGGGGAGGGATGAAGCTTTCTTT.

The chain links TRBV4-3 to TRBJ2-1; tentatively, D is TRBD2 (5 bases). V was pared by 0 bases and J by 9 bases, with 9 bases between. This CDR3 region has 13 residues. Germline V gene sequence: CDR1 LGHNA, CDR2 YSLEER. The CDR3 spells CASSQDNGGEQFF. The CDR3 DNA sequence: TGCGCCAGCAGCCAAGATAATGGAGGTGAGCAGTTCTTC.

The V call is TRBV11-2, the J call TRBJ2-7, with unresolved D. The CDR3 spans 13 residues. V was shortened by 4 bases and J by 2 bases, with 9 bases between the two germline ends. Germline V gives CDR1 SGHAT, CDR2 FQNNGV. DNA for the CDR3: TGTGCCAGCAGCTCTAGACTGGCCTACGAGCAGTACTTC. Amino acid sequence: CASSSRLAYEQYF.

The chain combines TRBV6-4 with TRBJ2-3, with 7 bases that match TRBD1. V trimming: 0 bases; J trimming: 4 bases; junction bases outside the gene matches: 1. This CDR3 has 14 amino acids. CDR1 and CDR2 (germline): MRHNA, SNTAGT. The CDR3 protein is CASSDSQGADTQYF. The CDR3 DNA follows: TGTGCCAGCAGTGACTCGCAGGGGGCAGATACGCAGTATTTT.

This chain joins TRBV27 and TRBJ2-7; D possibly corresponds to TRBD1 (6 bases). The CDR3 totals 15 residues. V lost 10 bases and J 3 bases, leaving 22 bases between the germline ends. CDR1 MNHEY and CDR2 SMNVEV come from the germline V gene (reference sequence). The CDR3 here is CATMTRGRGIYEQYF. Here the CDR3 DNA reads TGTGCCACCATGACCAGGGGTCGCGGCATCTACGAGCAGTACTTC.

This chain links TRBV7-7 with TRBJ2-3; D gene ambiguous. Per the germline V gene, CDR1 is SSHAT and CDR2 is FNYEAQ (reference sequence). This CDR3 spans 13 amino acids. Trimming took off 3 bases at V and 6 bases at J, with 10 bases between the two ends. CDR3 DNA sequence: TGTGCCAGCAGCTTTAGCCGGCTCGATACGCAGTATTTT. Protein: CASSFSRLDTQYF.

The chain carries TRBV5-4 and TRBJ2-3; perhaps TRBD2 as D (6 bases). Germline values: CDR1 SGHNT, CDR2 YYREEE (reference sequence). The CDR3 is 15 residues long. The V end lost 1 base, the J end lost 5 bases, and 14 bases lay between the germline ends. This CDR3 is CASSLRRGPLDTQYF. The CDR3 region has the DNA TGTGCCAGCAGCTTGAGGCGGGGCCCCCTAGATACGCAGTATTTT.

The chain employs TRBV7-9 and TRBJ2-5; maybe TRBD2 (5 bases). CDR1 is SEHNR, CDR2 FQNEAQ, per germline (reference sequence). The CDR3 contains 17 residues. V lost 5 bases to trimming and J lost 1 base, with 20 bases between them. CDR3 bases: TGTGCCAGCAGCCCATACATCATCACAGAGGGCCAAGAGACCCAGTACTTC. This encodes CASSPYIITEGQETQYF.

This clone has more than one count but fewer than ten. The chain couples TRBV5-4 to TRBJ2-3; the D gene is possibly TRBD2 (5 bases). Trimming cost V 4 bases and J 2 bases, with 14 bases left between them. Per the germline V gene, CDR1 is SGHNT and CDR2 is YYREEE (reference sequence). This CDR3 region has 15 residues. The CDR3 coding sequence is TGTGCCAGCAGCCGCGGACTTGAAACCACAGATACGCAGTATTTT. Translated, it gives CASSRGLETTDTQYF.

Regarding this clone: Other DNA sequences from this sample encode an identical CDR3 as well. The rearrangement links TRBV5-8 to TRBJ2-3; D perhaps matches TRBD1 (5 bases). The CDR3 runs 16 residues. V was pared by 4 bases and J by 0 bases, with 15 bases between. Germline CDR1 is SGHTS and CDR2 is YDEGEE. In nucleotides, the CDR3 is TGTGCCAGCAGCCCGGACACAAAATCTAGCACAGATACGCAGTATTTT. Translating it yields CASSPDTKSSTDTQYF.

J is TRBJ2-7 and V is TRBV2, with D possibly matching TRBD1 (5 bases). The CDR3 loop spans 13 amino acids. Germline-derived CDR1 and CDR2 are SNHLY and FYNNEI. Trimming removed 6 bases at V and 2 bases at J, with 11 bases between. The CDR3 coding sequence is TGTGCCAGCAGACCAGTGGGGCCCTACGAGCAGTACTTC. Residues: CASRPVGPYEQYF.

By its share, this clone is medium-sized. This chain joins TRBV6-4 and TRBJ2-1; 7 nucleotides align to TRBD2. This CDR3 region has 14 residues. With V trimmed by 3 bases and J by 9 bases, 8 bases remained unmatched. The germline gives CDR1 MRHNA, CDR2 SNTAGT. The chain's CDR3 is CASSEAGDSGEQFF. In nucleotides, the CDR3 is TGTGCCAGCAGTGAGGCGGGAGATAGTGGTGAGCAGTTCTTC.

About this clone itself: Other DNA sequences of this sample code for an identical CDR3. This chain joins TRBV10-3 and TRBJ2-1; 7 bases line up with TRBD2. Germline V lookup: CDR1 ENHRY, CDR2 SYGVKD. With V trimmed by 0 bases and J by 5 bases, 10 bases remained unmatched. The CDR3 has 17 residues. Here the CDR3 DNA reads TGTGCCATCAGTGAGTCCCGCGCCAGCGGGGATAACAATGAGCAGTTCTTC. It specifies CAISESRASGDNNEQFF.

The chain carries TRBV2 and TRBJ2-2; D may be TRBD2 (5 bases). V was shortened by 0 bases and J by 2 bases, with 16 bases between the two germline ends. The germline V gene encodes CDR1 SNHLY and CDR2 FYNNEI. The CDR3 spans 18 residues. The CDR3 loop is CASSEAVWELLNTGELFF. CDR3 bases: TGTGCCAGCAGTGAAGCGGTTTGGGAGCTACTAAACACCGGGGAGCTGTTTTTT. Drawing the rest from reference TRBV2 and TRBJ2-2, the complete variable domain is EPEVTQTPSHQVTQMGQEVILRCVPISNHLYFYWYRQILGQKVEFLVSFYNNEISEKSEIFDDQFSVERPDGSNFTLKIRSTKLEDSAMYFCASSEAVWELLNTGELFFGEGSRLTVL.

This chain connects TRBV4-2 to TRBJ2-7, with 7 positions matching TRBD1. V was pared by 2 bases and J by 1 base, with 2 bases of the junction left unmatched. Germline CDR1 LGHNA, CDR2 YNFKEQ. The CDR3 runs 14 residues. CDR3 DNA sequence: TGTGCCAGCAGCCAACCACAGGGGTCCTACGAGCAGTACTTC. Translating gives CASSQPQGSYEQYF.

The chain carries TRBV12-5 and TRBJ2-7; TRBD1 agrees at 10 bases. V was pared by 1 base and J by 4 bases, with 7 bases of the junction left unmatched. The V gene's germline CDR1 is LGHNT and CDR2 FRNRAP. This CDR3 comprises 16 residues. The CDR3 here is CASGLDKTGGRYEQYF. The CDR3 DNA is TGTGCTAGTGGTTTGGACAAGACAGGGGGCAGATACGAGCAGTACTTC.